This entry lists 18 T cell receptor beta chains sequenced from one sample in a study of neoadjuvant nivolumab and ipilimumab in lung cancer. This table comes from immunoSEQ multiplex PCR, and its TCRdb copy is limited to in-frame clones, with some not included. The repertoire holds 25,000 to 30,000 clones, with 75% to 80% as singletons. The sequencing used tumor tissue, collected after neoadjuvant nivolumab, alone or with ipilimumab, at or shortly before surgery. These receptors all come from an adult with non-small cell lung cancer.

In this sample, this clone turned up once. The chain is built from TRBV7-2 and TRBJ1-5; D gene ambiguous. CDR3 length: 13 amino acids. Germline loops: CDR1 SGHTA, CDR2 FQGNSA. V dropped 8 bases and J dropped 0 bases, with 8 bases sitting between them. The CDR3 is CASGSYSNQPQHF. The CDR3 DNA follows: TGTGCCAGCGGATCTTATAGCAATCAGCCCCAGCATTTT.

This chain's CDR3 is CASSEGTFTDTQYF. CDR3 sequence (DNA): TGTGCCAGCAGTGAAGGAACTTTCACAGATACGCAGTATTTT. V gene TRBV6-1 combines with J gene TRBJ2-3; D unclear. Germline V lookup: CDR1 MNHNS, CDR2 SASEGT. Trimming removed 1 base at V and 2 bases at J, with 7 bases between. CDR3 length: 14 amino acids.

Only a few counts were recorded for this clone. This chain joins TRBV7-8 and TRBJ2-1; D not resolved. V was shortened by 1 base and J by 5 bases, with 0 bases between the two germline ends. CDR3 length equals 11 residues. Germline V lookup: CDR1 SGHVS, CDR2 FQNEAQ. The CDR3 reads CASSLDNEQFF. The CDR3 DNA reads as TGTGCCAGCAGCTTAGACAATGAGCAGTTCTTC.

The chain is built from TRBV9 and TRBJ2-3; D unclear. CDR1 is SGDLS, CDR2 YYNGEE, per germline. There are 15 residues in the CDR3. V lost 0 bases to trimming and J lost 2 bases, with 10 bases between them. CDR3 DNA sequence: TGTGCCAGCAGCGTAGCTCCCCAGGACACAGATACGCAGTATTTT. This translates into CASSVAPQDTDTQYF.

The chain uses TRBV11-3 and TRBJ2-5; 11 bases match TRBD2. The V and J ends lost 2 bases and 4 bases, in that order; junction bases with no gene match: 0. CDR1 is SGHNT and CDR2 is YENEEA in the germline V gene. The CDR3 totals 14 residues. The CDR3 sequence is CASSLTSGGETQYF. The CDR3 DNA reads TGTGCCAGCAGCTTAACTAGCGGGGGAGAGACCCAGTACTTC.

Points on this clone: At one boundary the junction diverges from the germline segment, which might be a read error. The chain combines TRBV7-2 with TRBJ2-2; D possibly corresponds to TRBD2 (5 bases). The CDR3 length is 12 residues. Per germline, CDR1 SGHTA and CDR2 FQGNSA. The CDR3 region has the DNA TGTGCCAGCAGCTTAGGTCCCGGGGTGCTGTTTTTT. Translation: CASSLGPGVLFF.

This clone was counted once. This chain uses TRBV7-2 with TRBJ2-7; 9 nucleotides line up with TRBD1. The germline gives CDR1 SGHTA, CDR2 FQGNSA. This CDR3 has 15 amino acids. The J segment lost 0 bases and the V segment lost 7 bases, leaving 7 bases of the junction unmatched. DNA of the CDR3: TGTGCCAGCACCCCCGGACAGGGGAGCTCCTACGAGCAGTACTTC. It yields the protein CASTPGQGSSYEQYF. Complete variable domain (other parts from reference TRBV7-2 and TRBJ2-7): GAGVSQSPSNKVTEKGKDVELRCDPISGHTALYWYRQSLGQGLEFLIYFQGNSAPDKSGLPSDRFSAERTGGSVSTLTIQRTQQEDSAVYLCASTPGQGSSYEQYFGPGTRLTVT.

CDR3 nucleotides: TGTGCCAGCTCACCGAATGACAAAACCTACGAGCAGTACTTC. The encoded protein is CASSPNDKTYEQYF. The rearrangement uses TRBV18 and TRBJ2-7; D is unclear. The germline V and J ends were trimmed by 3 bases and 2 bases, with 11 bases remaining between them. The germline V gene has CDR1 KGHSH and CDR2 LQKENI. This CDR3 has 14 residues.

The V and J genes are TRBV5-6 and TRBJ2-7; 7 positions agree with TRBD1. From germline, CDR1 is SGHDT and CDR2 YYEEEE. This CDR3 has 14 amino acids. V lost 3 bases to trimming and J lost 5 bases; unmatched junction nucleotides: 8. The CDR3 reads CASSWRQGLNEQYF. DNA of the CDR3: TGTGCCAGCAGCTGGAGACAGGGCTTAAACGAGCAGTACTTC.

This clone appeared once. The rearrangement joins TRBV4-3 to TRBJ2-7; D might be TRBD2 (9 bases). This CDR3 comprises 19 residues. Trimming stripped 4 bases from V and 2 bases from J, with 27 bases between. Per the germline V gene, CDR1 is LGHNA and CDR2 is YSLEER. The CDR3 sequence: CASSRRTGGTSGRTYEQYF. The DNA for the CDR3 is TGCGCCAGCAGCCGGAGAACAGGGGGAACTAGCGGGCGGACCTACGAGCAGTACTTC.

This clone has just a few counts. The chain joins TRBV7-2 to TRBJ2-5; D gene unclear. The CDR3 is made up of 13 amino acids. V was shortened by 1 base and J by 5 bases, with 8 bases between the two germline ends. Germline CDR1 is SGHTA and CDR2 is FQGNSA. For the CDR3, the DNA is TGTGCCAGCAGCTTAGACATCAGTGAGACCCAGTACTTC. Protein product: CASSLDISETQYF. Using reference TRBV7-2 and TRBJ2-5 for the parts outside the CDR3, the full variable domain is GAGVSQSPSNKVTEKGKDVELRCDPISGHTALYWYRQSLGQGLEFLIYFQGNSAPDKSGLPSDRFSAERTGGSVSTLTIQRTQQEDSAVYLCASSLDISETQYFGPGTRLLVL.

This chain uses TRBV11-2 with TRBJ2-7, with TRBD2 identical over 8 bases. Germline CDR1 and CDR2: SGHAT and FQNNGV. J lost 4 bases, V lost 2 bases, and 4 bases had no gene match. There are 14 residues in the CDR3. This chain's CDR3 is CASSLYQREYEQYF. Here the CDR3 DNA reads TGTGCCAGCAGCTTATATCAGCGGGAGTACGAGCAGTACTTC.

A single count supports this clone. V and J are TRBV7-9 and TRBJ2-7; D might be TRBD1 (6 bases). The CDR3 length is 14 residues. Germline CDR1 reads SEHNR; CDR2 reads FQNEAQ (reference sequence). The V end lost 5 bases, the J end lost 0 bases, and 11 bases lay between the germline ends. CDR3 nucleotide sequence: TGTGCCAGCAGCCCTTGGACAGACTCCTACGAGCAGTACTTC. This gives the protein CASSPWTDSYEQYF. Full variable domain (remainder filled in from reference TRBV7-9 and TRBJ2-7): DTGVSQNPRHKITKRGQNVTFRCDPISEHNRLYWYRQTLGQGPEFLTYFQNEAQLEKSRLLSDRFSAERPKGSFSTLEIQRTEQGDSAMYLCASSPWTDSYEQYFGPGTRLTVT.

This sequence joins TRBV9 and TRBJ2-5; TRBD2 aligns across 8 bases. V dropped 0 bases and J dropped 3; count of bases not matched to a gene: 1. The CDR3 has 14 amino acids. Germline CDR1 and CDR2: SGDLS and YYNGEE. The CDR3 loop is CASSVGTSKETQYF. CDR3 coding DNA: TGTGCCAGCAGCGTAGGGACTAGCAAAGAGACCCAGTACTTC.

The V gene is TRBV5-1, the J gene TRBJ2-5; 11 nucleotides align to TRBD2. Losses at the gene ends were 4 bases for V and 5 bases for J; bases not matched to a gene: 7. Germline CDR1 and CDR2: SGHRS and YFSETQ. The CDR3 extends over 15 amino acids. The CDR3 region has the DNA TGCGCCAGCAGCACTAGCGGGGGCCCTGGGGAGACCCAGTACTTC. Encoded protein: CASSTSGGPGETQYF.

The chain uses TRBV4-2 and TRBJ2-3; 9 nucleotides line up with TRBD2. CDR3 size: 15 residues. CDR1 LGHNA and CDR2 YNFKEQ come from the germline V gene. Trimming cost V 0 bases and J 4 bases; bases outside gene matches: 2. This CDR3 reads CASSQERGGPDTQYF. CDR3 bases: TGTGCCAGCAGCCAAGAGCGGGGGGGCCCAGATACGCAGTATTTT.

This clone appeared a single time. This chain joins TRBV5-1 and TRBJ2-7, with D possibly matching TRBD1 (6 bases). Looked up from germline, CDR1 is SGHRS and CDR2 is YFSETQ. This CDR3 is 16 amino acids long. With 1 base removed from V and 2 bases from J, the gap between germline ends came to 16 bases. CDR3 in DNA: TGCGCCAGCAGCTTGAACTGGCCAGGGGATGCCTACGAGCAGTACTTC. Its translation is CASSLNWPGDAYEQYF. The entire variable domain, with the rest obtained from reference TRBV5-1 and TRBJ2-7, is as follows: KAGVTQTPRYLIKTRGQQVTLSCSPISGHRSVSWYQQTPGQGLQFLFEYFSETQRNKGNFPGRFSGRQFSNSRSEMNVSTLELGDSALYLCASSLNWPGDAYEQYFGPGTRLTVT.

The rearrangement links TRBV7-6 to TRBJ2-1, with 16 nucleotides matching TRBD2. The CDR3 sequence is 14 residues long. The junction had 5 bases not matched to a gene; V was cut back by 5 bases and J by 13 bases. Germline values: CDR1 SGHVS, CDR2 FNYEAQ. The CDR3 spells CASSPGTSGGVQFF. CDR3 DNA sequence: TGTGCCAGCAGCCCCGGGACTAGCGGGGGGGTTCAGTTCTTC.